Below, 5 T cell receptor beta chains from the same sample are listed, as sequenced in a study of blood T cell repertoires in COVID-19. Assay used: immunoSEQ multiplex PCR; TCRdb lists only in-frame clones, some missing. Here the sample spans under 150,000 clones, about 88% being singletons. The sequenced material came from peripheral blood. Source of these receptors: a woman aged 70-85 years who had recovered from COVID-19.

The rearrangement uses TRBV7-2 and TRBJ1-4; 9 bases line up with TRBD1. The CDR3 runs to 14 residues. V trimming: 3 bases; J trimming: 7 bases; junction bases outside the gene matches: 3. Germline V gives CDR1 SGHTA, CDR2 FQGNSA. DNA of the CDR3: TGTGCCAGCAGCTTGGGACAGGGATCTGAAAAACTGTTTTTT. Its protein product is CASSLGQGSEKLFF.

The chain joins TRBV15 to TRBJ2-5; D unresolved. The V end was cut by 0 bases, the J end by 10 bases, with 9 bases between. CDR3 length: 12 residues. Germline V gene lookup returns CDR1 LNHNV and CDR2 YYDKDF (reference sequence). The DNA for the CDR3 is TGTGCCACCAGCAGAGATCCCCCCCGCCAGTACTTC. Amino acids: CATSRDPPRQYF.

This clone came up once. The J gene is TRBJ2-7, the V gene TRBV7-2, with 8 bases aligning to TRBD2. The length of the CDR3 is 14 residues. J lost 3 bases, V lost 3 bases, and 4 bases had no gene match. Germline assignment: CDR1 SGHTA and CDR2 FQGNSA. CDR3: CASSLGTRLYEQYF. The CDR3 DNA is TGTGCCAGCAGCTTGGGGACTAGACTCTACGAGCAGTACTTC.

This clone was seen only once. This chain links TRBV29-1 with TRBJ2-3; D not certain. Between the trimmed V and J ends, which lost 7 bases and 1 base, there was a span of 6 bases. The CDR3 is made up of 11 amino acids. In germline, CDR1 is SQVTM, CDR2 ANQGSEA. DNA of the CDR3: TGCAGCGCCTCAGGCACAGATACGCAGTATTTT. It is translated as CSASGTDTQYF.

The chain carries TRBV10-2 and TRBJ2-3; the D gene is possibly TRBD2 (6 bases). This CDR3 contains 14 residues. Deletions cut 7 bases from V and 4 bases from J, with 15 bases between. Germline loops: CDR1 WSHSY, CDR2 SAAADI. In DNA, the CDR3 is TGCGCCAGCATCCCACCCCGGAGGGCAGATACGCAGTATTTT. This translates into CASIPPRRADTQYF.